The 14 T cell receptor beta chains given below trace back to one sample, sequenced in a study of T-cell reconstitution after alpha-beta-depleted transplantation in children. Library preparation (for TCRbeta) was performed with unique molecular identifiers. One entry per CDR3 protein, called by TCRdb with MiXCR from the PCR reads. The table shows about a million distinct CDR3 sequences, with roughly 31% occurring only once. Sequencing used PBMCs, mostly from graft donor cells, obtained 360 days after TCRalphabeta/CD19-depleted stem cell transplant. These receptors came from a boy younger than two who had a stem cell transplant for SCID, so the T cells may come from the graft donor.

This clonotype came up a few times. This chain connects TRBV20-1 to TRBJ2-2, with D possibly being TRBD1 (6 bases). The CDR3 totals 14 residues. V lost 4 bases and J lost 1, with 10 bases in between. Germline assignment: CDR1 DFQATT and CDR2 SNEGSKA (reference sequence). The CDR3 sequence: CSAIGQRNTGELFF. The DNA for the CDR3 is TGCAGTGCTATTGGACAGAGGAACACCGGGGAGCTGTTTTTT.

This CDR3 reads CASSYSSKGSQETQYF. CDR3 DNA sequence: TGTGCCAGCAGTTACTCGAGTAAGGGAAGTCAAGAGACCCAGTACTTC. This rearrangement joins TRBV6-5 to TRBJ2-5; D is unresolved. This CDR3 comprises 16 residues. Germline values: CDR1 MNHEY, CDR2 SVGAGI. The V and J ends lost 0 bases and 2 bases respectively, with 13 bases between them.

The chain joins TRBV3-1 to TRBJ1-1; 9 bases map to TRBD1. The V gene's germline CDR1 is LGHDT and CDR2 YNNKEL (reference sequence). The CDR3 is made up of 15 amino acids. Trimming at V came to 4 bases and at J to 5 bases, leaving 8 bases not matched to a gene. The CDR3 loop is CASSLGGTGSTEAFF. Written as DNA, the CDR3 is TGTGCCAGCAGCCTCGGTGGGACAGGGTCTACTGAAGCTTTCTTT.

This chain joins TRBV20-1 and TRBJ1-1; a weak D match, TRBD1 (5 bases). From germline, CDR1 is DFQATT and CDR2 SNEGSKA (reference sequence). This CDR3 has 13 amino acids. V lost 3 bases and J 3 bases, leaving 11 bases between the germline ends. CDR3 coding DNA: TGCAGTGCTAGGGGGACTTGGGACACTGAAGCTTTCTTT. This encodes CSARGTWDTEAFF.

J is TRBJ1-2 and V is TRBV6-2 or TRBV6-3, with TRBD1 identical over 7 bases. The CDR3 contains 15 residues. The J segment lost 8 bases and the V segment lost 5 bases, leaving 14 bases of the junction unmatched. CDR1 MNHEY and CDR2 SVGEGT come from the germline V gene. The CDR3 coding sequence is TGTGCCAGCAGTCCCTCGGGACAGATGGGTAAAGGCTACACCTTC. Protein product: CASSPSGQMGKGYTF.

This clonotype was observed a few times. This rearrangement joins TRBV10-3 to TRBJ1-5; perhaps TRBD1 as D (6 bases). Germline V gene data show CDR1 as ENHRY and CDR2 as SYGVKD. The CDR3 consists of 14 residues. Trimming stripped 6 bases from V and 6 bases from J, with 15 bases between. CDR3 sequence reads: CAISQRQEGQPQHF. The CDR3 bases are TGTGCCATCAGCCAGAGACAGGAGGGTCAGCCCCAGCATTTT.

In its sample, this clonotype was seen a few times. The CDR3 loop reads CASREYRDATDTQYF. The CDR3 nucleotides are TGTGCCAGCAGGGAATACCGGGACGCCACAGATACGCAGTATTTT. V gene TRBV6-1 combines with J gene TRBJ2-3, with D perhaps matching TRBD1 or TRBD2 (5 bases each). This CDR3 has 15 amino acids. V was pared by 6 bases and J by 2 bases, with 15 bases between. The germline gives CDR1 MNHNS, CDR2 SASEGT.

This chain connects TRBV9 to TRBJ1-1; the D gene is possibly TRBD1 (6 bases). The germline V gene encodes CDR1 SGDLS and CDR2 YYNGEE. The CDR3 covers 16 residues. Trimming cost V 4 bases and J 3 bases, with 19 bases left between them. In nucleotides, the CDR3 is TGTGCCAGCAGCACGAGATCCGGGACACTCGACACTGAAGCTTTCTTT. This gives the protein CASSTRSGTLDTEAFF.

The chain is built from TRBV18 and TRBJ2-2, with 8 nucleotides matching TRBD2. CDR1 and CDR2 from the germline V gene are KGHSH and LQKENI. This CDR3 contains 15 residues. The ends lost 6 bases at V and 6 bases at J; junction bases unmatched: 9. CDR3 in DNA: TGTGCCAGCTCGCCAAGGGGACTAGAGGCCGGGGAGCTGTTTTTT. It translates to CASSPRGLEAGELFF.

This clonotype was detected many times. V gene TRBV5-1 combines with J gene TRBJ2-7; no clear D gene. Trimming left V 0 bases short and J 2 bases short, with 9 bases between. This CDR3 has 14 residues. In germline, CDR1 is SGHRS, CDR2 YFSETQ. As DNA, the CDR3 is TGCGCCAGCAGCTTGGACAGACGAACCTACGAGCAGTACTTC. Its translation is CASSLDRRTYEQYF.

The chain carries TRBV6-1 and TRBJ2-6; 12 bases are a match to TRBD1. With 0 bases clipped from V and 13 bases from J, the junction kept 10 bases outside the gene matches. The V gene's germline CDR1 is MNHNS and CDR2 SASEGT. The CDR3 spans 17 residues. CDR3 in amino acids: CASSEATPGQGARVLTF. The CDR3 nucleotides read TGTGCCAGCAGTGAAGCTACACCGGGACAGGGGGCAAGGGTCCTGACTTTC.

This chain joins TRBV5-1 and TRBJ2-2; D is perhaps TRBD1 or TRBD2 (6 bases each). CDR1 SGHRS and CDR2 YFSETQ come from the germline V gene. Trimming took off 2 bases at V and 0 bases at J, with 11 bases between the two ends. The CDR3 contains 16 residues. CDR3 amino acids: CASSFTGGANTGELFF. The CDR3, as DNA: TGCGCCAGCAGCTTCACCGGGGGCGCGAACACCGGGGAGCTGTTTTTT.

This clonotype came up many times. This chain uses TRBV6-5 with TRBJ2-2; possible D gene TRBD2, 5 bases. CDR3 length: 13 residues. Germline CDR1 and CDR2: MNHEY and SVGAGI. V was cut by 4 bases and J by 6 bases, with 9 bases left in between. In DNA form, the CDR3 reads TGTGCCAGCAGTTGGAGAGGGTCCGGGGAGCTGTTTTTT. It is translated as CASSWRGSGELFF.

V gene TRBV28 combines with J gene TRBJ2-7, with TRBD1 matching 7 bases. Germline V lookup: CDR1 MDHEN, CDR2 SYDVKM. Trimming cost V 5 bases and J 1 base; bases outside gene matches: 11. The CDR3 loop spans 16 amino acids. This chain's CDR3 is CASSPHTTGRSYEQYF. The CDR3 DNA reads as TGTGCCAGCAGTCCCCACACGACAGGGCGATCCTACGAGCAGTACTTC.